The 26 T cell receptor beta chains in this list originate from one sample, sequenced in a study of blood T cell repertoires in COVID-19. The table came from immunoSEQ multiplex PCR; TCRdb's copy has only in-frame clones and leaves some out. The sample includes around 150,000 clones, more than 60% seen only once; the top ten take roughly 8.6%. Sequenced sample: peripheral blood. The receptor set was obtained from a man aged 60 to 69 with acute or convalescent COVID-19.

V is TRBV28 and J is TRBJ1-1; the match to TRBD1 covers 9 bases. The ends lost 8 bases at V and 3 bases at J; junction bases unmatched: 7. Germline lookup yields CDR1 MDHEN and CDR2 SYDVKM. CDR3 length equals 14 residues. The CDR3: CASSPGQGYTEAFF. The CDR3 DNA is TGTGCCAGCTCCCCTGGACAGGGGTACACTGAAGCTTTCTTT.

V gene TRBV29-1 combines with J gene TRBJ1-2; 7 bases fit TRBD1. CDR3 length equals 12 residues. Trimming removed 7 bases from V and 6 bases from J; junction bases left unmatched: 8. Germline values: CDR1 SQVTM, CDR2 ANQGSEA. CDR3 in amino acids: CSATTGSDGYTF. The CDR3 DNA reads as TGCAGCGCTACGACAGGGTCCGATGGCTACACCTTC.

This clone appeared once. CDR3 region: CAWVRGRNTEAFF. The CDR3 region has the DNA TGTGCCTGGGTCCGTGGGAGAAACACTGAAGCTTTCTTT. V usage is TRBV30 and J usage is TRBJ1-1; D is ambiguous. The CDR3 covers 13 residues. Trimming stripped 5 bases from V and 2 bases from J, with 12 bases between. Germline lookup yields CDR1 GTSNPN and CDR2 SVGIG (reference sequence).

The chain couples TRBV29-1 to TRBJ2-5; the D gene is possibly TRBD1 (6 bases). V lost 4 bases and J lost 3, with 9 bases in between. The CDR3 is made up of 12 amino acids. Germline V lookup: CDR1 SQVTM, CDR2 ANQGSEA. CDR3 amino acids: CSVGTVKETQYF. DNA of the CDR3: TGCAGCGTTGGGACAGTGAAAGAGACCCAGTACTTC. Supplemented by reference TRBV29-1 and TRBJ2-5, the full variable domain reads SAVISQKPSRDICQRGTSLTIQCQVDSQVTMMFWYRQQPGQSLTLIATANQGSEATYESGFVIDKFPISRPNLTFSTLTVSNMSPEDSSIYLCSVGTVKETQYFGPGTRLLVL.

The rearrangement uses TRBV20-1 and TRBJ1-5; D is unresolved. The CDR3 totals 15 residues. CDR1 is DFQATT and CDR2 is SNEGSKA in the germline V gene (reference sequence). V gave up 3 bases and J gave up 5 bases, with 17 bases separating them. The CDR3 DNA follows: TGCAGTGCTAGTGTGGGTCTCACCACAGATCAGCCCCAGCATTTT. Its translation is CSASVGLTTDQPQHF.

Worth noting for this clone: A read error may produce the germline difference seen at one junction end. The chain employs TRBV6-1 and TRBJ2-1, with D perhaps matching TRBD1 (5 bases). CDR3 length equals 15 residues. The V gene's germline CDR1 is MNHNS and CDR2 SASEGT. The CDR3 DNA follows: TGTGCCAGTAGTGACATAGCAGGGTTGGGGAATGAGCAGTTCTTC. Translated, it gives CASSDIAGLGNEQFF.

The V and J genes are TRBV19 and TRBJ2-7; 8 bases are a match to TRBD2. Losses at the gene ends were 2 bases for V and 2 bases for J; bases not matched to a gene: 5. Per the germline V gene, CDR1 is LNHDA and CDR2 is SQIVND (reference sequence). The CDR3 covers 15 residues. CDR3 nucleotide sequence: TGTGCCAGTAGTATAAGCGGGGGAAAAGCCTACGAGCAGTACTTC. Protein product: CASSISGGKAYEQYF.

CDR3 sequence reads: CASSLEQGGHHYGYTF. The DNA of the CDR3 is TGTGCCAGCAGCTTGGAACAGGGCGGGCATCACTATGGCTACACCTTC. The J gene is TRBJ1-2, the V gene TRBV5-6, with D possibly being TRBD1 (6 bases). Per the germline V gene, CDR1 is SGHDT and CDR2 is YYEEEE. The V and J ends lost 0 bases and 3 bases respectively, with 15 bases between them. CDR3 size: 16 residues.

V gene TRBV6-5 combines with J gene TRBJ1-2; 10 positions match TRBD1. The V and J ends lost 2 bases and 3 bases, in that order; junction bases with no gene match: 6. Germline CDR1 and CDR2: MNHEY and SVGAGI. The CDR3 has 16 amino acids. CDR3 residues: CASSYVRTGGHYGYTF. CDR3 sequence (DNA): TGTGCCAGCAGTTACGTTCGGACAGGGGGTCACTATGGCTACACCTTC.

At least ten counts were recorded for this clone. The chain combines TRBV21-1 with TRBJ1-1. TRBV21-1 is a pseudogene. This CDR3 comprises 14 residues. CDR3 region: CASSKRSLNTEAFF. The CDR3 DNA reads TGTGCCAGCAGCAAGAGGTCCCTGAACACTGAAGCTTTCTTT.

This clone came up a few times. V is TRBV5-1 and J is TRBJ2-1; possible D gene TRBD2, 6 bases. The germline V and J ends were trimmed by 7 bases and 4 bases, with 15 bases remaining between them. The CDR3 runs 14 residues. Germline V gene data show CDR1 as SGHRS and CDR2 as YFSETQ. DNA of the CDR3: TGCGCCAGCGCCATGGCGGGGAGTTACAATGAGCAGTTCTTC. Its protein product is CASAMAGSYNEQFF. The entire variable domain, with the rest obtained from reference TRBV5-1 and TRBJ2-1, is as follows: KAGVTQTPRYLIKTRGQQVTLSCSPISGHRSVSWYQQTPGQGLQFLFEYFSETQRNKGNFPGRFSGRQFSNSRSEMNVSTLELGDSALYLCASAMAGSYNEQFFGPGTRLTVL.

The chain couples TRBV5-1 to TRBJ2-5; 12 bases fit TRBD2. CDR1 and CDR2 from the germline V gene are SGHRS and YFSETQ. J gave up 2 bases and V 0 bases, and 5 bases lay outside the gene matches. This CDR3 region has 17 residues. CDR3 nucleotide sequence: TGCGCCAGCAGCTTGGGGCTAGCGGGGGGGAGTCAAGAGACCCAGTACTTC. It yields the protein CASSLGLAGGSQETQYF.

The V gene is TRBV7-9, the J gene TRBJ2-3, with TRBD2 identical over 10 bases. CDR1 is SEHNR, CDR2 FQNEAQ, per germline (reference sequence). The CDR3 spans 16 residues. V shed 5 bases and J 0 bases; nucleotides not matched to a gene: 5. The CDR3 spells CASSPRTSGSTDTQYF. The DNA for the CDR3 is TGTGCCAGCAGCCCTAGGACTAGCGGTAGCACAGATACGCAGTATTTT.

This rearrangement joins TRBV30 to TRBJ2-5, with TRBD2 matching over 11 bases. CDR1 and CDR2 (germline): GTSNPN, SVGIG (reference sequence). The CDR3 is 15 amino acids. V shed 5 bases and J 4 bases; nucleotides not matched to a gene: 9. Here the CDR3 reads CAWGDPGTSGETQYF. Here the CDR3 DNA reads TGTGCCTGGGGGGATCCCGGGACTAGCGGAGAGACCCAGTACTTC.

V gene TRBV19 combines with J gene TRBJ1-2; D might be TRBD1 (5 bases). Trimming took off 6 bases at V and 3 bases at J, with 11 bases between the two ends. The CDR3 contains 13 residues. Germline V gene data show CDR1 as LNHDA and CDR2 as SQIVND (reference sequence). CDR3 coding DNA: TGTGCCAGTAGGACACAGGTGCACTATGGCTACACCTTC. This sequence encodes CASRTQVHYGYTF.

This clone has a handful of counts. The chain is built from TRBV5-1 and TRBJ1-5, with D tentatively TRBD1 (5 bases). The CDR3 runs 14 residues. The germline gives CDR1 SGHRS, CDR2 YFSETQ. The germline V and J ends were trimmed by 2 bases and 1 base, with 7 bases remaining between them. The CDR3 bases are TGCGCCAGCAGCTTCGGGGGAAGCAATCAGCCCCAGCATTTT. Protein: CASSFGGSNQPQHF.

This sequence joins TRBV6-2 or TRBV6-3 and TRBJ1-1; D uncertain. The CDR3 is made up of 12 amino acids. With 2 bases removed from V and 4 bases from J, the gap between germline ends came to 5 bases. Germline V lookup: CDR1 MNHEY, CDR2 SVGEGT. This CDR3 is CASSYVATEAFF. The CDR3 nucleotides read TGTGCCAGCAGTTACGTGGCCACTGAAGCTTTCTTT.

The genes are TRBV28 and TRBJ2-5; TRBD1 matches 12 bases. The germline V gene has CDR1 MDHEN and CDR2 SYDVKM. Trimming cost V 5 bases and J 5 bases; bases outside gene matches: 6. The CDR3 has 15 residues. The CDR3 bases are TGTGCCAGCAGTCGGGACAGGGGGCAGGAGGAGACCCAGTACTTC. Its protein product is CASSRDRGQEETQYF.

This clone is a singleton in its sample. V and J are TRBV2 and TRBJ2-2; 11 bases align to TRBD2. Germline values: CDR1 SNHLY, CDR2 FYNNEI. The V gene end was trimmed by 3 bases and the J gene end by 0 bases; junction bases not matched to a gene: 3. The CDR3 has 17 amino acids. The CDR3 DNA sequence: TGTGCCAGCAGTGAGGCTAGCGGGGGGACGAACACCGGGGAGCTGTTTTTT. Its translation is CASSEASGGTNTGELFF.

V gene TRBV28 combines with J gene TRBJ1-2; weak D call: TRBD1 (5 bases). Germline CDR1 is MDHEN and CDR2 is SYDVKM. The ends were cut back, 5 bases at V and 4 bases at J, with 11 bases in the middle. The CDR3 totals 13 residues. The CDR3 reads CASSGGTGYGYTF. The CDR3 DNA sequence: TGTGCCAGCAGTGGAGGGACGGGCTATGGCTACACCTTC.

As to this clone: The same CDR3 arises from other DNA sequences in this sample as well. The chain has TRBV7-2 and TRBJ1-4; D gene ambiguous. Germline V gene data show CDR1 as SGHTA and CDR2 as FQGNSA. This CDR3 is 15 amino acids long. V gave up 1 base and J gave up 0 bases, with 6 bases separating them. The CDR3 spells CASSLGGSTNEKLFF. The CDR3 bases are TGTGCCAGCAGCTTAGGCGGATCAACTAATGAAAAACTGTTTTTT.

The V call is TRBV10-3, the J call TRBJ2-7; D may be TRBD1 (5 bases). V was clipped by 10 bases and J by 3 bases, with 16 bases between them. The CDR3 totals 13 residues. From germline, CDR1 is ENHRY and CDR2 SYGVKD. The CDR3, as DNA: TGTGCCACCCAGGGCGCAGGGTACTACGAGCAGTACTTC. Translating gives CATQGAGYYEQYF.

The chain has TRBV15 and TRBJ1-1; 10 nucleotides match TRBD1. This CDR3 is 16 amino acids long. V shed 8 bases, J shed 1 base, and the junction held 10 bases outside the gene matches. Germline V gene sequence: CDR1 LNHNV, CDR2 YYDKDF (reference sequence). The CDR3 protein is CATADRGWGRNTEAFF. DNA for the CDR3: TGTGCCACCGCGGACAGGGGGTGGGGGCGGAACACTGAAGCTTTCTTT.

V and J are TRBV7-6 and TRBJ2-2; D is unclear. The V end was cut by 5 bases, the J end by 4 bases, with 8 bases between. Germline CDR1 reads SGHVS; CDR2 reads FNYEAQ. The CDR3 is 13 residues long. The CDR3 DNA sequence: TGTGCCAGCAGCGGGCTGGCCACCGGGGAGCTGTTTTTT. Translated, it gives CASSGLATGELFF.

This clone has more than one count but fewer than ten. For the CDR3, the DNA is TGTGCCAGCAGTTACTCAGAGGGGGTCTACTATGGCTACACCTTC. This sequence encodes CASSYSEGVYYGYTF. The V call is TRBV6-5, the J call TRBJ1-2, with TRBD1 as a possible D gene (6 bases). Trimming took 0 bases from V and 3 from J, leaving 11 bases between them. Germline assignment: CDR1 MNHEY and CDR2 SVGAGI. The CDR3 is made up of 15 amino acids.

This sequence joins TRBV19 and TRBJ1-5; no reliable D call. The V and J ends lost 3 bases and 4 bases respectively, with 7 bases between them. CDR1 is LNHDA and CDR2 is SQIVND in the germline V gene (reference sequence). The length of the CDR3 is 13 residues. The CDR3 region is CASSIRRNQPQHF. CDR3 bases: TGTGCCAGTAGTATCCGGCGGAATCAGCCCCAGCATTTT.